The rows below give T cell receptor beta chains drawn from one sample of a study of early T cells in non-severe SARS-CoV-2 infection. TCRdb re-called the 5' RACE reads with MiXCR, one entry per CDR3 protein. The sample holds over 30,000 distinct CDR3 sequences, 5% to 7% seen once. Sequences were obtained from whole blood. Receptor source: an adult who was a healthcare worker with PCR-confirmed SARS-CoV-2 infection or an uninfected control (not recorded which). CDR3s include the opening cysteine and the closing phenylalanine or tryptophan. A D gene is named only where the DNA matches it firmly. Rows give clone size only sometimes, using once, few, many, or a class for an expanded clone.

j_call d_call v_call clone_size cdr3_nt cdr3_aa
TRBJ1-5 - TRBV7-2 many TGTGCCAGCAGCTTAACGGGGACGGCTAATCAGCCCCAGCATTTT CASSLTGTANQPQHF
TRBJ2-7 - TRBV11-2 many TGTGCCAGCAGCTTAGAGGTGGGCGAGCAGTACTTC CASSLEVGEQYF
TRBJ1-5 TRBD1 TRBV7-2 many TGTGCCAGCACCGAATTCGGGACAGGGAGAAATCAGCCCCAGCATTTT CASTEFGTGRNQPQHF
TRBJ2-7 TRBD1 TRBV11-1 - TGTGCCAGCAGCTCCCCGGGACAGGGGACGTCCTACGAGCAGTACTTC CASSSPGQGTSYEQYF
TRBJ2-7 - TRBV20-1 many TGCAGTGCTACAGGGTCAAACGAGCAGTACTTC CSATGSNEQYF
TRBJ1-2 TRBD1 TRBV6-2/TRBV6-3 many TGTGCCAGCAGTTTAATCGAGACAGGGAGCCTCAACTATGGCTACACCTTC CASSLIETGSLNYGYTF
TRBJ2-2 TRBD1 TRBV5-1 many TGCGCCAGCAGTCTTCCGGGACAGGGCCACACCGGGGAGCTGTTTTTT CASSLPGQGHTGELFF
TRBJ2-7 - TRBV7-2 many TGTGCCAGCAGCTTAGATGTGGGGCGGGACGAGCAGTACTTC CASSLDVGRDEQYF
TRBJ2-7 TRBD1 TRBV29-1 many TGCAGCGTCCCCGGACAGGGTGGGAGCGAGCAGTACTTC CSVPGQGGSEQYF
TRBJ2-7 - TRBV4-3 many TGCGCCAGCAGCCAAGAAGTGATTGGACAGTACGAGCAGTACTTC CASSQEVIGQYEQYF
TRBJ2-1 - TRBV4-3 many TGCGCCAGCAGCCTTTGGGGACATGAGCAGTTCTTC CASSLWGHEQFF
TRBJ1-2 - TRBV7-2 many TGTGCCAGCAGCACACGGGCCGGGATTAACTATGGCTACACCTTC CASSTRAGINYGYTF
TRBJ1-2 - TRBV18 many TGTGCCAGCTCATCGAGATCGGGGGCCGATGGCTACACCTTC CASSSRSGADGYTF
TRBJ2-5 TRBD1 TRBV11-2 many TGTGCCAGCGGACCCGGGACAGATGTTCAAGAGACCCAGTACTTC CASGPGTDVQETQYF
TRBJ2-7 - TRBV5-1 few TGCGCCAGCACCCCAACAGGGAAGGTGGGGTACGAGCAGTACTTC CASTPTGKVGYEQYF
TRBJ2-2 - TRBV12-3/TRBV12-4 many TGTGCCAGCAGTTTGAAAGGGACCTGGGCTGGGGAGCTGTTTTTT CASSLKGTWAGELFF
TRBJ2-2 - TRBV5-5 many TGTGCCAGCAGCTTTCGGGTTTTAGGCAACACCGGGGAGCTGTTTTTT CASSFRVLGNTGELFF
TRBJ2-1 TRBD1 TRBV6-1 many TGTGCCATCCTATTCCCTTACAGGGGGCGAGGTATGATCCATGAGCAGTTCTTC CAILFPYRGRGMIHEQFF
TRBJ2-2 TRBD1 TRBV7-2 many TGTGCCAGCAGCTTACCACAGGGGAGTGGGACCGGGGAGCTGTTTTTT CASSLPQGSGTGELFF
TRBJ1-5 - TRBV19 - TGTGCCAGTAGTAAAGGGGTTAACAATCAGCCCCAGCATTTT CASSKGVNNQPQHF
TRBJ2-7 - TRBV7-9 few TGTGCCAGCAGCTTACGGGACGTAACCTACGAGCAGTACTTC CASSLRDVTYEQYF
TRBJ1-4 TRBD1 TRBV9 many TGTGCCAGCAGCGCCGGGACAGCCTCCAATGAAAAACTGTTTTTT CASSAGTASNEKLFF
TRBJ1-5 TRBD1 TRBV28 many TGTGCCAGCAGTTTAAGGGGGCGCTCGGAGCCCCAGCATTTT CASSLRGRSEPQHF
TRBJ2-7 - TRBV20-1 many TGCAGTGCTAGAGATTTAGCAAGGACTTTGGTCTACGAGCAGTACTTC CSARDLARTLVYEQYF
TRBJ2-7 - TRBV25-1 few TGTGCCAGCAGTGAATCCTACGAGCAGTACTTC CASSESYEQYF
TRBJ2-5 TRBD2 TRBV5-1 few TGCGCCAGCAGCTTGGCGACTAGCGGGGGACAAGAGACCCAGTACTTC CASSLATSGGQETQYF
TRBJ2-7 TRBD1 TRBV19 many TGTGCCAGTAGTATCAACAGGGGGCCCGACGAGCAGTACTTC CASSINRGPDEQYF
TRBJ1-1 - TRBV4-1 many TGCGCCAGCAGCCAAGAAAGAGCTTCGAACACTGAAGCTTTCTTT CASSQERASNTEAFF
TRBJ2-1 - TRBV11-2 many TGTGCCAGCAGACCTACCCCGATATCCTACAATGAGCAGTTCTTC CASRPTPISYNEQFF
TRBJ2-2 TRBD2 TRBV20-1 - TGCAGTGCCGAAGGGAGGGCCGGGGGGCTGTTTTTT CSAEGRAGGLFF
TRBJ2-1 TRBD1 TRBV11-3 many TGTGCCAGCAGCTCACTGACAGGGGGGATCCCAGTTGGCTCCTACAATGAGCAGTTCTTC CASSSLTGGIPVGSYNEQFF
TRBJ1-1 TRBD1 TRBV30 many TGTGCCTGGGGAACAGGGGGCAGAAACACTGAAGCTTTCTTT CAWGTGGRNTEAFF
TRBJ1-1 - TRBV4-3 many TGCGCCAGCAGCCAGGCTCCAGGATACACTGAAGCTTTCTTT CASSQAPGYTEAFF
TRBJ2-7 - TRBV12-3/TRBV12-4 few TGTGCCAGCAGCTCGACAGCTGCCTACGAGCAGTACTTC CASSSTAAYEQYF
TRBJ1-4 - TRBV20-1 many TGCAGTGCTAGACGCCCGACAGATGCGGAAAAACTGTTTTTT CSARRPTDAEKLFF
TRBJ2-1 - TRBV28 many TGTGCCAGCAGCTCTCCCTACAATGAGCAGTTCTTC CASSSPYNEQFF
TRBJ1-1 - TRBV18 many TGTGCCAGCTCACCACTCGGGGTGGTCGGCACTGAAGCTTTCTTT CASSPLGVVGTEAFF
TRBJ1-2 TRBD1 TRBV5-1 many TGCGCCAGCAGCCGGACAGGTTGGGGGTCGGATGGCTACACCTTC CASSRTGWGSDGYTF
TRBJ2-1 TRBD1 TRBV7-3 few TGTGCCAGCAGCCCAGGGCAGGGGGAATACAATGAGCAGTTCTTC CASSPGQGEYNEQFF
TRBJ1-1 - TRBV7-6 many TGTGCCAGCAGCTTAGCGATAGGCACTGAAGCTTTCTTT CASSLAIGTEAFF
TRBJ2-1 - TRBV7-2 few TGTGCCAGCAGCTTAGCGCCAGGGCTGTCCAATGAGCAGTTCTTC CASSLAPGLSNEQFF
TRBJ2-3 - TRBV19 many TGTGCCAGTAGTAACCGACCCCGCACAGATACGCAGTATTTT CASSNRPRTDTQYF
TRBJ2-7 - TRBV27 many TGTGCCAGCAGTCCTAGAAGTTATTACGAGCAGTACTTC CASSPRSYYEQYF
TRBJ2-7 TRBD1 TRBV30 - TGTGCCTGGAGTGCTGGGACAGACTACTACGAGCAGTACTTC CAWSAGTDYYEQYF
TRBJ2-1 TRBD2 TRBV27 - TGTGCCAGCAGCCCGGGGGGGGCCTACAATGAGCAGTTCTTC CASSPGGAYNEQFF
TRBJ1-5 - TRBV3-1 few TGTGCCAGCAGCCAAGAAAGGAGTCAGCCCCAGCATTTT CASSQERSQPQHF
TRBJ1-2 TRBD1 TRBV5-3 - TGTGCCAGAAGCTTGAAGACAGGGCCCTATGGCTACACCTTC CARSLKTGPYGYTF
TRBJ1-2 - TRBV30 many TGTGCCTGGAGTCCAGTCCATCGTAATGGCTACACCTTC CAWSPVHRNGYTF
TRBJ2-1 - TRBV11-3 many TGTGCCAGCAGCAAAGGTGGGGGCAGTTCCTACAATGAGCAGTTCTTC CASSKGGGSSYNEQFF
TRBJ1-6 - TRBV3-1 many TGTGCCAGCAGCCTCGGCCTTAATAATTCACCCCTCCACTTT CASSLGLNNSPLHF
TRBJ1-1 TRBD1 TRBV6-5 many TGTGCCAGCGGGACAGTCTGGACTGAAGTTTTCTTT CASGTVWTEVFF
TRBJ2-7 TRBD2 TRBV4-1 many TGCGCCAGCAGCCAATTTCTAGCGGGGGGCCTCTACGAGCAGTACTTC CASSQFLAGGLYEQYF
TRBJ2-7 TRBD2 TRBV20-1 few TGCAGTGCCTCCGGGACTAGCTCCTACGAGCAGTACTTC CSASGTSSYEQYF
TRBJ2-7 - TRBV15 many TGTGCCACCAGCAGAGGGGGCGGGAACTCCTACGAGCAGTACTTC CATSRGGGNSYEQYF
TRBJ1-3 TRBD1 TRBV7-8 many TGTGCCAGCAGCTTAACAGGGGGGGGAAACACCATATATTTT CASSLTGGGNTIYF
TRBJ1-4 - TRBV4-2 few TGTGCCAGCAGCCAAGAAAACAGGTTGAATGAAAAACTGTTTTTT CASSQENRLNEKLFF
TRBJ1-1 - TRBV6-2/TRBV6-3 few TGTGCCAGCAGGACCAGGGGAGGGAACACTGAAGCTTTCTTT CASRTRGGNTEAFF
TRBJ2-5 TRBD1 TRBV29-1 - TGCAGCGTTGATAGAGACAGGGGGCCCCAAGAGACCCAGTACTTC CSVDRDRGPQETQYF
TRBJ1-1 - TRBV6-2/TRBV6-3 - TGTGCCACACAGGGAGGGGTCACTGAAGCTTTCTTT CATQGGVTEAFF